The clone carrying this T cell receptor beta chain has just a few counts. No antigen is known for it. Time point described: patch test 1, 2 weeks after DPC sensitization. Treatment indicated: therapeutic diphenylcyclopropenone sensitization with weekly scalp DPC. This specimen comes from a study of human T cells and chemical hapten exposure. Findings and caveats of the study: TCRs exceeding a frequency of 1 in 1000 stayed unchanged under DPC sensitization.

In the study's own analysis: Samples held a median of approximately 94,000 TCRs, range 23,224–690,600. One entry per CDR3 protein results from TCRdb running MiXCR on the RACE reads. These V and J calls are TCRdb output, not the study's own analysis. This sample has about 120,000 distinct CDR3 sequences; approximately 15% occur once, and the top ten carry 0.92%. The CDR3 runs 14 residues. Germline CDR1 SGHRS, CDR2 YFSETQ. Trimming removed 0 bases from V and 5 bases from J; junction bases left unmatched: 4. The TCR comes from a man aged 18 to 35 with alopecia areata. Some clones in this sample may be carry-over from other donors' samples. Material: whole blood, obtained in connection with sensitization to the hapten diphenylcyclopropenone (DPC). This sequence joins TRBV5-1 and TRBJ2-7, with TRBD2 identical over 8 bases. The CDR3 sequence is CASSLVGLGHEQYV. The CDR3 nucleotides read TGCGCCAGCAGCTTGGTGGGACTAGGTCACGAGCAGTACGTC.